The 3 T cell receptor beta chains below come from one sample, sequenced in a study of OX40 agonist ivuxolimab in advanced cancers. Produced via immunoSEQ multiplex PCR; TCRdb's table is partial and in-frame only. This repertoire shows tens of thousands of clones, almost 85% found once; its top ten account for 5%. The sequencing here drew on CD4+ or CD8+ T cells sorted from blood, taken in a trial of the OX40 agonist ivuxolimab. The receptor set was obtained from an adult with an advanced solid tumor such as melanoma, head and neck, liver or kidney cancer.

Comments on this clone: The sample contains more than one DNA sequence encoding this CDR3. In nucleotides, the CDR3 is TGTGCCAGCAGTGAACGGGGAGATAATTCACCCCTCCACTTT. Protein sequence: CASSERGDNSPLHF. V is TRBV6-1 and J is TRBJ1-6; D gene unclear. The CDR3 is 14 amino acids. V shed 2 bases and J shed 5 bases, with 7 bases lying between them. Germline V lookup: CDR1 MNHNS, CDR2 SASEGT.

The chain carries TRBV7-3 and TRBJ2-5; 9 bases agree with TRBD1. There are 15 residues in the CDR3. Trimming removed 2 bases from V and 4 bases from J; junction bases left unmatched: 5. Germline V CDR1 and CDR2: SGHTA, FQGTGA. The CDR3 sequence is CASSLFPGQGETQYF. CDR3 DNA sequence: TGTGCCAGCAGCTTATTCCCGGGACAGGGAGAGACCCAGTACTTC.

This clone was picked up a small number of times. This chain connects TRBV6-1 to TRBJ1-1, with D possibly matching TRBD1 (5 bases). This CDR3 comprises 13 residues. V shed 6 bases and J shed 7 bases, with 15 bases lying between them. Germline CDR1 reads MNHNS; CDR2 reads SASEGT. The CDR3 protein is CASRVHRQFEAFF. The CDR3 DNA sequence: TGTGCCAGCAGAGTACATCGACAGTTTGAAGCTTTCTTT.